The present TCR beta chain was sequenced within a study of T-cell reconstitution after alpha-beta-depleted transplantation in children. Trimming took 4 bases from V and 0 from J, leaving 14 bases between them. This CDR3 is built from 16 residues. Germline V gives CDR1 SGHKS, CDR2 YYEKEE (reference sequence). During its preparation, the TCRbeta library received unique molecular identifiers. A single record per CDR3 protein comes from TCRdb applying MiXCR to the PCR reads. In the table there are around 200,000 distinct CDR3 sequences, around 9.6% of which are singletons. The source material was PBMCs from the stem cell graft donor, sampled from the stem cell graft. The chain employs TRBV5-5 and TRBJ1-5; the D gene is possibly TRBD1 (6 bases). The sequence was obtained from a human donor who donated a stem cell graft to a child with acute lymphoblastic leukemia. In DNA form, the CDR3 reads TGTGCCAGCAGCCTGGTAGGGGGGTATAGCAATCAGCCCCAGCATTTT. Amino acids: CASSLVGGYSNQPQHF.